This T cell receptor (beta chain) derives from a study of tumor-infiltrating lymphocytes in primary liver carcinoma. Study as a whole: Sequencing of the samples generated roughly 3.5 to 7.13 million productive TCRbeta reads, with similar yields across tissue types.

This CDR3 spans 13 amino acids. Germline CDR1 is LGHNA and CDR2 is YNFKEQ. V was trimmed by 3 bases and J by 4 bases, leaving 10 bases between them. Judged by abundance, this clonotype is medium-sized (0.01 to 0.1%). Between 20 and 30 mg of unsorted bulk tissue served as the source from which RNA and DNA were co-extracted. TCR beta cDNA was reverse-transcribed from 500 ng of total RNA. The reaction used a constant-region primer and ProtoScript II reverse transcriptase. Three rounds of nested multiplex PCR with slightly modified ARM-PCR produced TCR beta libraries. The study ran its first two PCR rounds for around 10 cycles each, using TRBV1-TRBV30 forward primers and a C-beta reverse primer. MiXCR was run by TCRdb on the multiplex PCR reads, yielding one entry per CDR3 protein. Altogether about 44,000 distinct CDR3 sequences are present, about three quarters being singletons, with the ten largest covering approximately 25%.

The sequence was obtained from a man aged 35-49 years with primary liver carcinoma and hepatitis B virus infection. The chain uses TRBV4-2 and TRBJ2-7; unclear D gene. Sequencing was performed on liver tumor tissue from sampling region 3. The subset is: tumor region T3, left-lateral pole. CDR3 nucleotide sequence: TGTGCCAGCAGCCAGTTTTTCCTTTACGAGCAGTACTTC. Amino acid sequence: CASSQFFLYEQYF.